The 25 T cell receptor beta chains below come from one sample, sequenced in a study of blood T cell repertoires in COVID-19. Repertoires were generated with immunoSEQ multiplex PCR, while TCRdb's copy carries only in-frame clones and drops some. Altogether 150,000 or so clones are present, more than 70% being singletons, with the ten largest covering around a sixth. Sequenced material: PBMCs or T cells enriched from blood (not recorded which). The receptor set was obtained from a man in his fifties or sixties who had recovered from COVID-19.

V is TRBV9 and J is TRBJ2-7, with TRBD1 matching over 8 bases. The CDR3 covers 14 residues. J was trimmed by 2 bases and V by 1 base; bases with no gene match: 2. The germline V gene has CDR1 SGDLS and CDR2 YYNGEE. The CDR3 region is CASSVQGAAYEQYF. The CDR3 DNA is TGTGCCAGCAGCGTACAGGGGGCGGCCTACGAGCAGTACTTC.

This rearrangement joins TRBV5-4 to TRBJ2-3; D uncertain. Germline V lookup: CDR1 SGHNT, CDR2 YYREEE (reference sequence). The CDR3 length is 14 residues. V was cut by 2 bases and J by 2 bases, with 9 bases left in between. The CDR3 is CASSLTSFTDTQYF. The CDR3 bases are TGTGCCAGCAGCTTAACGAGTTTCACAGATACGCAGTATTTT.

The V gene is TRBV5-4, the J gene TRBJ1-1, with TRBD1 identical over 8 bases. CDR3 length: 15 amino acids. V dropped 3 bases and J dropped 1; count of bases not matched to a gene: 5. Per the germline V gene, CDR1 is SGHNT and CDR2 is YYREEE (reference sequence). CDR3 in DNA: TGTGCCAGCAGCTCTCAGGGGGCGAGGAACACTGAAGCTTTCTTT. The encoded protein is CASSSQGARNTEAFF.

The gene calls are TRBV3-1 (or the pseudogene TRBV3-2) and TRBJ1-1; 9 nucleotides agree with TRBD1. CDR1 and CDR2 (germline): LGHDT, YNNKEL (reference sequence). The V and J ends lost 9 bases and 5 bases, in that order; junction bases with no gene match: 10. The CDR3 is made up of 14 amino acids. The CDR3 DNA is TGTGCCAGTGGGGACAGGGCGAGGGAAACTGAAGCTTTCTTT. It translates to CASGDRARETEAFF.

The count of this clone is one. The chain is built from TRBV9 and TRBJ2-1; D is unclear. Trimming took off 0 bases at V and 9 bases at J, with 7 bases between the two ends. Germline CDR1 reads SGDLS; CDR2 reads YYNGEE. The length of the CDR3 is 12 residues. This CDR3 is CASSVVLGEQFF. Here the CDR3 DNA reads TGTGCCAGCAGCGTAGTCCTCGGTGAGCAGTTCTTC.

The J gene is TRBJ1-5, the V gene TRBV20-1; TRBD1 is a possible D gene (6 bases). V was cut by 5 bases and J by 6 bases, with 14 bases left in between. Germline V CDR1 and CDR2: DFQATT, SNEGSKA (reference sequence). The CDR3 consists of 13 residues. This chain's CDR3 is CSAGGGGSQPQHF. CDR3 sequence (DNA): TGCAGTGCTGGTGGGGGGGGCAGTCAGCCCCAGCATTTT.

A single count supports this clone. The chain joins TRBV9 to TRBJ1-4, with TRBD1 matching over 9 bases. The CDR3 is 14 residues long. CDR1 SGDLS and CDR2 YYNGEE come from the germline V gene. V was clipped by 3 bases and J by 6 bases; unmatched bases: 3. CDR3 sequence: CASSGDRADEKLFF. CDR3 bases: TGTGCCAGCAGCGGGGACAGGGCCGATGAAAAACTGTTTTTT.

The V gene is TRBV10-3, the J gene TRBJ1-4; 7 bases are a match to TRBD1. V gave up 2 bases and J gave up 4 bases; unmatched junction bases: 4. Germline V gene lookup returns CDR1 ENHRY and CDR2 SYGVKD. This CDR3 has 15 residues. CDR3 amino acids: CAISEGTARNEKLFF. CDR3 in DNA: TGTGCCATCAGTGAGGGGACAGCCCGTAATGAAAAACTGTTTTTT.

The gene calls are TRBV15 and TRBJ2-1; D not resolved. Trimming pared 0 bases from V and 7 bases from J, leaving 7 bases between. The CDR3 runs 13 residues. CDR1 LNHNV and CDR2 YYDKDF come from the germline V gene (reference sequence). The CDR3 loop is CATSRDWRNEQFF. The CDR3 DNA reads TGTGCCACCAGCAGAGATTGGAGAAATGAGCAGTTCTTC.

The chain combines TRBV11-3 with TRBJ2-5; TRBD1 might be the D (5 bases). From germline, CDR1 is SGHNT and CDR2 YENEEA. This CDR3 contains 13 residues. The V end lost 8 bases, the J end lost 2 bases, and 12 bases lay between the germline ends. The CDR3 sequence: CASAGGAQETQYF. The CDR3 bases are TGTGCCAGCGCTGGTGGGGCTCAAGAGACCCAGTACTTC.

The chain carries TRBV30 and TRBJ1-1; the D gene is possibly TRBD1 (5 bases). CDR1 GTSNPN and CDR2 SVGIG come from the germline V gene (reference sequence). The ends were cut back, 4 bases at V and 3 bases at J, with 9 bases in the middle. The CDR3 contains 12 residues. CDR3 nucleotides: TGTGCCTGGACACAGGCGGACACTGAAGCTTTCTTT. Residues: CAWTQADTEAFF.

The gene calls are TRBV28 and TRBJ1-4; tentatively, D is TRBD1 (5 bases). V shed 2 bases and J shed 0 bases, with 16 bases lying between them. CDR1 and CDR2 (germline): MDHEN, SYDVKM. The CDR3 loop spans 18 amino acids. The CDR3 loop is CASSLSGALRPTNEKLFF. Written as DNA, the CDR3 is TGTGCCAGCAGTTTAAGCGGGGCCCTTCGGCCAACTAATGAAAAACTGTTTTTT. The complete variable domain, with remaining parts taken from reference TRBV28 and TRBJ1-4, reads DVKVTQSSRYLVKRTGEKVFLECVQDMDHENMFWYRQDPGLGLRLIYFSYDVKMKEKGDIPEGYSVSREKKERFSLILESASTNQTSMYLCASSLSGALRPTNEKLFFGSGTQLSVL.

V and J are TRBV6-5 and TRBJ2-2; TRBD2 agrees at 10 bases. V lost 10 bases, J lost 4 bases, and 6 bases stayed unmatched. The CDR3 spans 14 residues. Germline loops: CDR1 MNHEY, CDR2 SVGAGI. The CDR3 loop is CATEREGRTGELFF. As DNA, the CDR3 is TGTGCCACCGAGCGGGAGGGCCGCACCGGGGAGCTGTTTTTT.

Concerning this clone itself: The same CDR3 arises from other DNA sequences in this sample as well. The chain has TRBV19 and TRBJ2-1, with 10 nucleotides matching TRBD1. Trimming removed 6 bases from V and 4 bases from J; junction bases left unmatched: 0. CDR1 LNHDA and CDR2 SQIVND come from the germline V gene (reference sequence). CDR3 length equals 13 residues. The CDR3 DNA is TGTGCCAGTAGGGGACAGGGGTACAATGAGCAGTTCTTC. Amino acids: CASRGQGYNEQFF.

This clone was recorded only once. V usage is TRBV7-2 and J usage is TRBJ2-7; possible D gene TRBD2, 6 bases. The V end lost 1 base, the J end lost 1 base, and 8 bases lay between the germline ends. The CDR3 covers 14 residues. From germline, CDR1 is SGHTA and CDR2 FQGNSA. CDR3: CASSLGLGSYEQYF. The CDR3 nucleotides read TGTGCCAGCAGCTTAGGACTAGGGTCCTACGAGCAGTACTTC.

This clone came up a few times. The same CDR3 also results from other DNA sequences found in this sample. The chain carries TRBV7-2 and TRBJ2-3, with D possibly matching TRBD2 (7 bases). Trimming left V 0 bases short and J 2 bases short, with 9 bases between. Germline V lookup: CDR1 SGHTA, CDR2 FQGNSA. This CDR3 is 15 amino acids long. The chain's CDR3 is CASSLAGGPTDTQYF. The CDR3 DNA sequence: TGTGCCAGCAGCTTAGCGGGGGGGCCCACAGATACGCAGTATTTT. Full variable domain (missing parts from reference TRBV7-2 and TRBJ2-3): GAGVSQSPSNKVTEKGKDVELRCDPISGHTALYWYRQSLGQGLEFLIYFQGNSAPDKSGLPSDRFSAERTGGSVSTLTIQRTQQEDSAVYLCASSLAGGPTDTQYFGPGTRLTVL.

Only a few counts were recorded for this clone. Other DNA sequences within the sample encode an identical CDR3. This rearrangement joins TRBV6-5 to TRBJ1-3; D is uncertain. The CDR3 is 16 amino acids. V was clipped by 0 bases and J by 0 bases, with 9 bases between them. Germline CDR1 MNHEY, CDR2 SVGAGI. The CDR3 nucleotides read TGTGCCAGCAGTTACTCGCGGGGTTCCTCTGGAAACACCATATATTTT. Amino acid sequence: CASSYSRGSSGNTIYF.

The sample holds one count of this clone. This chain connects TRBV4-1 to TRBJ2-6, with TRBD1 matching 8 bases. The V segment lost 0 bases and the J segment 0 bases; nucleotides outside the gene matches: 7. Germline V lookup: CDR1 MGHRA, CDR2 YSYEKL. CDR3 length equals 19 residues. CDR3 loop: CASSQDPWTGSSGANVLTF. CDR3 nucleotides: TGCGCCAGCAGCCAAGATCCCTGGACAGGGAGCTCTGGGGCCAACGTCCTGACTTTC.

The chain is built from TRBV2 and TRBJ2-3, with 11 positions matching TRBD1. The CDR3 loop spans 15 amino acids. Germline-derived CDR1 and CDR2 are SNHLY and FYNNEI. J lost 3 bases, V lost 6 bases, and 5 bases had no gene match. The CDR3 spells CASRNRDRGTDTQYF. DNA for the CDR3: TGTGCCAGCAGAAACCGGGACAGGGGGACAGATACGCAGTATTTT.

This clone was recorded a few times. The chain links TRBV14 to TRBJ2-7; no reliable D call. The CDR3 has 14 residues. Germline V lookup: CDR1 SGHDN, CDR2 FVKESK. Trimming pared 1 base from V and 3 bases from J, leaving 10 bases between. This chain's CDR3 is CASSQALGYYEQYF. CDR3 bases: TGTGCCAGCAGCCAAGCCCTAGGATACTACGAGCAGTACTTC.

The V call is TRBV9, the J call TRBJ2-5, with TRBD1 matching over 7 bases. CDR1 is SGDLS and CDR2 is YYNGEE in the germline V gene. There are 14 residues in the CDR3. The V gene end was trimmed by 4 bases and the J gene end by 9 bases; junction bases not matched to a gene: 12. CDR3 sequence: CASSPRTGPGAQYF. DNA of the CDR3: TGTGCCAGCAGCCCTAGGACAGGCCCCGGTGCCCAGTACTTC.

Here the CDR3 DNA reads TGTGCCAGCAGCTTAGGTGGCGGGGGAAGGACCTACGAGCAGTACTTC. Amino acid sequence: CASSLGGGGRTYEQYF. This chain connects TRBV7-2 to TRBJ2-7, with 7 nucleotides matching TRBD2. This CDR3 has 16 residues. Germline CDR1 reads SGHTA; CDR2 reads FQGNSA. The junction had 8 bases not matched to a gene; V was cut back by 1 base and J by 2 bases. Filled out from reference TRBV7-2 and TRBJ2-7, the complete variable domain reads GAGVSQSPSNKVTEKGKDVELRCDPISGHTALYWYRQSLGQGLEFLIYFQGNSAPDKSGLPSDRFSAERTGGSVSTLTIQRTQQEDSAVYLCASSLGGGGRTYEQYFGPGTRLTVT.

The sample holds a few counts of this clone. The rearrangement joins TRBV4-2 to TRBJ1-2, with TRBD1 matching 9 bases. The trim removed 2 bases at V and 2 bases at J, leaving 6 bases unmatched. This CDR3 is built from 16 residues. Looked up from germline, CDR1 is LGHNA and CDR2 is YNFKEQ. The CDR3, as DNA: TGTGCCAGCAGCCAAAGGACAGGGGAGCCGAACTATGGCTACACCTTC. It codes for CASSQRTGEPNYGYTF.

A single count supports this clone. The V call is TRBV7-3, the J call TRBJ1-1, with D uncertain. The germline V and J ends were trimmed by 1 base and 3 bases, with 6 bases remaining between them. The CDR3 runs 13 residues. Germline CDR1 reads SGHTA; CDR2 reads FQGTGA. The CDR3 sequence: CASSLMEYTEAFF. For the CDR3, the DNA is TGTGCCAGCAGCTTAATGGAGTACACTGAAGCTTTCTTT.

V is TRBV19 and J is TRBJ2-3, with 11 nucleotides matching TRBD1. CDR3 length: 16 residues. The J segment lost 1 base and the V segment lost 4 bases, leaving 4 bases of the junction unmatched. Germline CDR1 reads LNHDA; CDR2 reads SQIVND (reference sequence). The CDR3 reads CASSKDRGHGTDTQYF. The CDR3 DNA reads TGTGCCAGTAGTAAGGACAGGGGGCACGGCACAGATACGCAGTATTTT.